The 24 T cell receptor beta chains below all came from one sample that was sequenced in a study of T cell responses to AZD1222 COVID-19 vaccine. Generated by immunoSEQ multiplex PCR, the TCRdb table keeps only in-frame clones and is missing some. The sample has around 150,000 clones, about 95% seen once. The specimen was peripheral blood, collected on day 0 of AZD1222 vaccination. The receptor source for this set is an adult in good health.

CDR3 bases: TGTGCCAGCAGCCACAATCTAGCGGGTCTCACAGATACGCAGTATTTT. Its translation: CASSHNLAGLTDTQYF. V and J are TRBV7-2 and TRBJ2-3; 8 bases are shared with TRBD2. Germline values: CDR1 SGHTA, CDR2 FQGNSA. The V segment lost 5 bases and the J segment 2 bases; nucleotides outside the gene matches: 9. This CDR3 is 16 amino acids long.

J is TRBJ1-4 and V is TRBV28; D remains ambiguous. In germline, CDR1 is MDHEN, CDR2 SYDVKM. Trimming pared 5 bases from V and 0 bases from J, leaving 10 bases between. The CDR3 loop spans 15 amino acids. CDR3 sequence: CASSLAGATNEKLFF. The CDR3 bases are TGTGCCAGCAGTCTCGCGGGTGCAACTAATGAAAAACTGTTTTTT. The full variable domain, rest sourced from reference TRBV28 and TRBJ1-4, is DVKVTQSSRYLVKRTGEKVFLECVQDMDHENMFWYRQDPGLGLRLIYFSYDVKMKEKGDIPEGYSVSREKKERFSLILESASTNQTSMYLCASSLAGATNEKLFFGSGTQLSVL.

This chain links TRBV5-5 with TRBJ1-1, with D perhaps matching TRBD1 (5 bases). The V and J ends lost 6 bases and 8 bases respectively, with 17 bases between them. Per the germline V gene, CDR1 is SGHKS and CDR2 is YYEKEE (reference sequence). CDR3 length equals 13 residues. In DNA form, the CDR3 reads TGTGCCAGCACCCCGGCGAGGGGAGGCGAAGCTTTCTTT. Translating it yields CASTPARGGEAFF.

This clone was seen a handful of times. The rearrangement links TRBV5-1 to TRBJ2-1, with D hard to call. This CDR3 is 12 amino acids long. Trimming took off 4 bases at V and 6 bases at J, with 8 bases between the two ends. The V gene's germline CDR1 is SGHRS and CDR2 YFSETQ. The DNA for the CDR3 is TGCGCCAGCAGCGACGTTTCCAATGAGCAGTTCTTC. Its translation: CASSDVSNEQFF.

The chain carries TRBV4-2 and TRBJ2-2; tentatively, D is TRBD2 (5 bases). Per germline, CDR1 LGHNA and CDR2 YNFKEQ. Trimming took 1 base from V and 6 from J, leaving 12 bases between them. CDR3 length equals 15 residues. CDR3 DNA: TGTGCCAGCAGCCAAGGGTTAGCGCGGGCCGGGGAGCTGTTTTTT. It encodes CASSQGLARAGELFF.

This clone was found a few times. The chain combines TRBV7-9 with TRBJ2-3; a possible D gene is TRBD2 (6 bases). CDR3 length: 16 amino acids. V lost 5 bases to trimming and J lost 2 bases, with 17 bases between them. CDR1 is SEHNR and CDR2 is FQNEAQ in the germline V gene (reference sequence). CDR3 protein: CASSEQRRDLTDTQYF. DNA of the CDR3: TGTGCCAGCAGCGAGCAAAGGCGGGACCTCACAGATACGCAGTATTTT. Drawing the rest from reference TRBV7-9 and TRBJ2-3, the complete variable domain is DTGVSQNPRHKITKRGQNVTFRCDPISEHNRLYWYRQTLGQGPEFLTYFQNEAQLEKSRLLSDRFSAERPKGSFSTLEIQRTEQGDSAMYLCASSEQRRDLTDTQYFGPGTRLTVL.

This chain joins TRBV30 and TRBJ2-1; TRBD2 matches at 7 bases. The CDR3 is 12 amino acids. Germline CDR1 reads GTSNPN; CDR2 reads SVGIG (reference sequence). V lost 8 bases, J lost 8 bases, and 9 bases stayed unmatched. CDR3 sequence: CARLDAGDEQFF. The CDR3 DNA follows: TGTGCCAGGTTAGATGCGGGGGATGAGCAGTTCTTC. The variable domain in full, with the rest retrieved from reference TRBV30 and TRBJ2-1, is SQTIHQWPATLVQPVGSPLSLECTVEGTSNPNLYWYRQAAGRGLQLLFYSVGIGQISSEVPQNLSASRPQDRQFILSSKKLLLSDSGFYLCARLDAGDEQFFGPGTRLTVL.

The chain carries TRBV4-1 and TRBJ1-6; no clear D. Germline V gene lookup returns CDR1 MGHRA and CDR2 YSYEKL. V was clipped by 3 bases and J by 0 bases, with 9 bases between them. The CDR3 has 16 amino acids. The CDR3 DNA reads TGCGCCAGCAGCCAGATACAAGGCTCCTATAATTCACCCCTCCACTTT. It encodes CASSQIQGSYNSPLHF.

The J gene is TRBJ1-5, the V gene TRBV2; D is unresolved. Trimming removed 3 bases from V and 1 base from J, with 16 bases in between. Per the germline V gene, CDR1 is SNHLY and CDR2 is FYNNEI. The CDR3 contains 17 residues. The chain's CDR3 is CASSEKRIRGSNQPQHF. CDR3 nucleotide sequence: TGTGCCAGCAGTGAGAAGAGGATCCGAGGGAGCAATCAGCCCCAGCATTTT.

The V gene is TRBV27, the J gene TRBJ2-7, with 8 nucleotides matching TRBD1. The V and J ends lost 6 bases and 2 bases, in that order; junction bases with no gene match: 6. The CDR3 contains 14 residues. The germline V gene encodes CDR1 MNHEY and CDR2 SMNVEV (reference sequence). The CDR3 nucleotides are TGTGCCAGCAGACCCGGACAGGGCCCCTACGAGCAGTACTTC. Its translation is CASRPGQGPYEQYF.

The J gene is TRBJ2-1, the V gene TRBV16, with unresolved D. V was shortened by 3 bases and J by 8 bases, with 8 bases between the two germline ends. Looked up from germline, CDR1 is KGHSY and CDR2 is FQNENV. The CDR3 contains 12 residues. CDR3 protein: CASSQTLDEQFF. CDR3 in DNA: TGTGCCAGCAGCCAGACTTTAGATGAGCAGTTCTTC.

V and J are TRBV3-1 (or the pseudogene TRBV3-2) and TRBJ1-5; D gene ambiguous. The ends were cut back, 1 base at V and 2 bases at J, with 6 bases in the middle. The CDR3 runs to 14 residues. Germline V gives CDR1 LGHDT, CDR2 YNNKEL (reference sequence). As DNA, the CDR3 is TGTGCCAGCAGCCAAGGCCGGGGCAATCAGCCCCAGCATTTT. It translates to CASSQGRGNQPQHF.

A single count supports this clone. The V and J genes are TRBV7-8 and TRBJ1-2; D unclear. With 5 bases removed from V and 4 bases from J, the gap between germline ends came to 8 bases. CDR3 size: 12 residues. Germline V CDR1 and CDR2: SGHVS, FQNEAQ. The CDR3 bases are TGTGCCAGCAGCAAATCGGGCTATGGCTACACCTTC. Protein product: CASSKSGYGYTF. The whole variable domain, filled in from reference TRBV7-8 and TRBJ1-2, reads GAGVSQSPRYKVAKRGQDVALRCDPISGHVSLFWYQQALGQGPEFLTYFQNEAQLDKSGLPSDRFFAERPEGSVSTLKIQRTQQEDSAVYLCASSKSGYGYTFGSGTRLTVV.

This rearrangement joins TRBV3-1 (or the pseudogene TRBV3-2) to TRBJ2-7; 8 nucleotides match TRBD2. CDR3 length equals 16 residues. Unmatched junction bases numbered 8, after V lost 4 bases and J lost 0 bases. Germline-derived CDR1 and CDR2 are LGHDT and YNNKEL (reference sequence). The CDR3 region has the DNA TGTGCCAGCAGCCTAGTGACTAGCGCCCACTCCTACGAGCAGTACTTC. Translation gives CASSLVTSAHSYEQYF.

V and J are TRBV29-1 and TRBJ2-1; tentative D call: TRBD2 (5 bases). V lost 8 bases, J lost 5 bases, and 10 bases lay in between. The CDR3 contains 11 residues. Germline CDR1 is SQVTM and CDR2 is ANQGSEA. In nucleotides, the CDR3 is TGCAGCCGGGGATCGGACAATGAGCAGTTCTTC. It is translated as CSRGSDNEQFF.

The rearrangement uses TRBV3-1 (or the pseudogene TRBV3-2) and TRBJ2-1; D gene unclear. V shed 4 bases and J shed 3 bases, with 16 bases lying between them. The CDR3 consists of 16 residues. Germline V CDR1 and CDR2: LGHDT, YNNKEL (reference sequence). CDR3 in amino acids: CASSPSLLGYYNEQFF. CDR3 bases: TGTGCCAGCAGCCCCTCACTCCTGGGGTACTACAATGAGCAGTTCTTC.

The rearrangement uses TRBV2 and TRBJ2-5, with TRBD2 identical over 10 bases. Germline V lookup: CDR1 SNHLY, CDR2 FYNNEI. The CDR3 covers 14 residues. Trimming at V came to 6 bases and at J to 6 bases, leaving 7 bases not matched to a gene. The CDR3 here is CASSAGTSEKTQYF. CDR3 nucleotide sequence: TGTGCCAGCAGCGCCGGGACTAGCGAAAAGACCCAGTACTTC.

This chain links TRBV19 with TRBJ2-1; the D is unclear. The CDR3 runs to 13 residues. The germline V and J ends were trimmed by 1 base and 4 bases, with 5 bases remaining between them. Germline V CDR1 and CDR2: LNHDA, SQIVND (reference sequence). Here the CDR3 reads CASSIVVYNEQFF. In nucleotides, the CDR3 is TGTGCCAGTAGTATAGTAGTTTACAATGAGCAGTTCTTC.

This clone was seen just once. The rearrangement links TRBV4-1 to TRBJ2-3; TRBD2 aligns across 7 bases. This CDR3 comprises 15 residues. Trimming at V came to 0 bases and at J to 9 bases, leaving 9 bases not matched to a gene. The germline V gene encodes CDR1 MGHRA and CDR2 YSYEKL. DNA for the CDR3: TGCGCCAGCAGCCAAGATAGGGGAGGGTCGGAAACGCAGTATTTT. This codes for CASSQDRGGSETQYF.

As DNA, the CDR3 is TGCGCCAGCAGCCATCCCGGAGGCCAGCCCCAGCATTTT. Translated, it gives CASSHPGGQPQHF. J is TRBJ1-5 and V is TRBV4-1; D is unresolved. V dropped 3 bases and J dropped 7 bases, with 10 bases sitting between them. The CDR3 length is 13 residues. Germline V gene data show CDR1 as MGHRA and CDR2 as YSYEKL.

J is TRBJ2-7 and V is TRBV4-1; possible D gene TRBD2, 5 bases. Trimming shortened V by 3 bases and J by 3 bases, and 18 bases separated the two germline ends. Germline V gives CDR1 MGHRA, CDR2 YSYEKL. The CDR3 runs 16 residues. The CDR3 coding sequence is TGCGCCAGCAGCCACCTGACAACCCGCGGGCACTACGAGCAGTACTTC. It is translated as CASSHLTTRGHYEQYF.

This chain joins TRBV18 and TRBJ1-5; D gene unclear. CDR1 is KGHSH and CDR2 is LQKENI in the germline V gene. Between the trimmed V and J ends, which lost 2 bases and 5 bases, there was a span of 13 bases. The CDR3 has 15 amino acids. The CDR3 DNA follows: TGTGCCAGCTCACCAACGGGGAATGTCTATCAGCCCCAGCATTTT. This codes for CASSPTGNVYQPQHF.

This clone was counted a few times. The chain couples TRBV30 to TRBJ1-5; D uncertain. CDR1 GTSNPN and CDR2 SVGIG come from the germline V gene (reference sequence). The V and J ends lost 1 base and 0 bases respectively, with 4 bases between them. The CDR3 runs 13 residues. CDR3 bases: TGTGCCTGGAGTGAGGCTAGCAATCAGCCCCAGCATTTT. Its protein is CAWSEASNQPQHF.

The CDR3 DNA sequence: TGTGCCAGCTCCCTAGGGGCCGACAACGAGCAGTACTTC. It yields the protein CASSLGADNEQYF. This chain connects TRBV18 to TRBJ2-7, with D maybe TRBD1 (5 bases). Trimming took off 6 bases at V and 5 bases at J, with 14 bases between the two ends. The germline V gene has CDR1 KGHSH and CDR2 LQKENI. There are 13 residues in the CDR3.